Each of the 2 T cell receptor beta chains below was sequenced from the same sample in a study of cytomegalovirus exposure and HLA in healthy donors. The PCR was carried out with 60 Vbeta primers and 13 Jbeta primers. Only in-frame clones appear in the TCRdb table, and some are missing; sequencing was by immunoSEQ multiplex PCR. The sample has roughly 120,000 clones, approximately 80% seen once. Sequencing was performed on PBMCs. All receptors come from a man aged 40-49 years in good health and CMV-seronegative.

The V call is TRBV7-8, the J call TRBJ1-1; the match to TRBD1 covers 8 bases. The J segment lost 8 bases and the V segment lost 1 base, leaving 0 bases of the junction unmatched. This CDR3 has 12 amino acids. CDR1 SGHVS and CDR2 FQNEAQ come from the germline V gene. CDR3 region: CASSLGTGEAFF. As DNA, the CDR3 is TGTGCCAGCAGCTTAGGGACAGGGGAAGCTTTCTTT. The whole variable domain, filled in from reference TRBV7-8 and TRBJ1-1, reads GAGVSQSPRYKVAKRGQDVALRCDPISGHVSLFWYQQALGQGPEFLTYFQNEAQLDKSGLPSDRFFAERPEGSVSTLKIQRTQQEDSAVYLCASSLGTGEAFFGQGTRLTVV.

The V call is TRBV4-3, the J call TRBJ2-1; 8 bases map to TRBD1. J gave up 7 bases and V 1 base, and 3 bases lay outside the gene matches. The CDR3 has 14 residues. CDR1 is LGHNA and CDR2 is YSLEER in the germline V gene. The CDR3 DNA sequence: TGCGCCAGCAGCCAAGGGGACAGGTGGAATGAGCAGTTCTTC. It encodes CASSQGDRWNEQFF.